The 7 T cell receptor beta chains below come from one sample, sequenced in a study of T cells in Graves' hyperthyroidism and ophthalmopathy. TCR beta CDR3 sequences were amplified from RNA transcripts. The TCR CDR3 first-round RT-PCR relied on the HTBI primer set. TCRdb processed the multiplex PCR reads anew with MiXCR; each CDR3 protein has one entry. Of hundreds of thousands of distinct CDR3 sequences in the sample, about 20% were seen once. Material for sequencing was blood. These receptors were collected from a man aged 40-49 years with Graves' ophthalmopathy.

The chain joins TRBV11-2 to TRBJ2-1; TRBD2 matches at 14 bases. Germline V gives CDR1 SGHAT, CDR2 FQNNGV. There are 17 residues in the CDR3. J lost 8 bases, V lost 7 bases, and 13 bases had no gene match. CDR3 in amino acids: CASTSAGTSGRGHEQFF. The CDR3 DNA is TGTGCCAGCACCTCCGCGGGGACTAGCGGGAGAGGGCATGAGCAGTTCTTC.

This clonotype showed up just a few times. The chain carries TRBV20-1 and TRBJ2-2; 7 bases fit TRBD1. After removal of 8 bases from V and 3 bases from J, the junction contained 9 bases not matched to a gene. The CDR3 is 14 residues long. CDR1 is DFQATT and CDR2 is SNEGSKA in the germline V gene (reference sequence). CDR3 nucleotide sequence: TGCAGTTCGAGGGGGCTGTCGGACACCGGGGAGCTGTTTTTT. This gives the protein CSSRGLSDTGELFF.

Note on this clonotype: It may be a read error: a sequence one base away is much more abundant. This sequence joins TRBV6-2 or TRBV6-3 and TRBJ2-3, with 7 nucleotides matching TRBD1. The germline gives CDR1 MNHEY, CDR2 SVGEGT. The length of the CDR3 is 13 residues. V dropped 6 bases and J dropped 0; count of bases not matched to a gene: 0. CDR3 in DNA: TGTGCCAGCAGGGGACAGAGCACAGATACGCAGTATTTT. It translates to CASRGQSTDTQYF.

This clonotype has ten or more counts. The chain carries TRBV3-1 and TRBJ2-1; 11 nucleotides align to TRBD2. The germline V gene encodes CDR1 LGHDT and CDR2 YNNKEL (reference sequence). The V segment lost 1 base and the J segment 4 bases; nucleotides outside the gene matches: 6. The CDR3 is 17 amino acids. DNA for the CDR3: TGTGCCAGCAGCCAAGGTTATCGACTAGCGGGGTACAATGAGCAGTTCTTC. It is translated as CASSQGYRLAGYNEQFF.

This clonotype was recorded only once. A junction end diverges from the germline sequence, so it may reflect a read error. This chain connects TRBV5-1 to TRBJ2-7; a possible D gene is TRBD2 (5 bases). This CDR3 contains 13 residues. The germline V gene has CDR1 SGHRS and CDR2 YFSETQ. The CDR3 here is CASSLSRGYGQYF. The CDR3 DNA reads as TGCGCCAGCAGCTTAAGTAGAGGGTACGGGCAGTACTTC.

This clonotype was counted a few times. The genes are TRBV20-1 and TRBJ2-4, with a possible D match to TRBD2 (7 bases). The V and J ends lost 0 bases and 0 bases respectively, with 18 bases between them. This CDR3 has 18 amino acids. Germline-derived CDR1 and CDR2 are DFQATT and SNEGSKA (reference sequence). The CDR3 region is CSARERSGGALAKNIQYF. The CDR3, as DNA: TGCAGTGCTAGAGAAAGGAGTGGGGGGGCCCTAGCCAAAAACATTCAGTACTTC.

This clonotype showed up many times. The chain uses TRBV7-3 and TRBJ2-3, with unresolved D. Germline CDR1 is SGHTA and CDR2 is FQGTGA. This CDR3 spans 14 amino acids. V lost 4 bases and J lost 0, with 8 bases in between. CDR3 sequence reads: CASSSSTSTDTQYF. In DNA, the CDR3 is TGTGCCAGCAGCTCCTCGACTAGCACAGATACGCAGTATTTT.